This TCR beta chain was sequenced for a study of cytomegalovirus exposure and HLA in healthy donors. As for the study in general: In a later analysis, it was reported that the 120 or so validation repertoires had been produced on the same platform as the 550 to 850 repertoires belonging to the first cohort. Study-level results: For most TCR sequences rarity was the rule, although some public TCRs occurred in many donors. According to a later analysis, TCR clusters from the first cohort tended to co-occur in the roughly 110 validation repertoires. The study recorded over 150 TCR beta chains that were cytomegalovirus-associated.

Using immunoSEQ multiplex PCR, the repertoire was profiled, and TCRdb retains in-frame clones only, with some absent. Of fewer than 350,000 clones listed, 88% are singletons. On this clone itself: Its target is unknown.

Germline CDR1 is SGHRS and CDR2 is YFSETQ. Germline trimming cut 3 bases from V and 0 bases from J; bases unmatched to any gene: 6. CDR3 size: 17 residues. This chain joins TRBV5-1 and TRBJ2-6; the match to TRBD1 covers 7 bases. The TCR was taken from a woman under 30 in good health and CMV-seronegative. The specimen sequenced was PBMCs. CDR3 sequence reads: CASSYLRGISGANVLTF. The CDR3 DNA follows: TGCGCCAGCAGCTATCTCAGGGGGATCTCTGGGGCCAACGTCCTGACTTTC. The full variable domain, in which reference TRBV5-1 and TRBJ2-6 provide the parts outside the CDR3, is KAGVTQTPRYLIKTRGQQVTLSCSPISGHRSVSWYQQTPGQGLQFLFEYFSETQRNKGNFPGRFSGRQFSNSRSEMNVSTLELGDSALYLCASSYLRGISGANVLTFGAGSRLTVL.